This T cell receptor beta chain appears in the sequencing data of a study of metastatic and nonmetastatic thyroid tumors. Study summary: For malignant and benign thyroid patients, tumor or nodule tissue and blood were the sources whose repertoires were compared. Study-level results: As reported, TCR beta diversity in blood and tumor was significantly higher in malignant thyroid tumors than in benign nodules.

This clone was counted between two and nine times. Its antigen is not known. Prior to thyroid surgery, none of the patients had received any treatment. Germline CDR1 and CDR2: MNHEY and SVGEGT. The CDR3 sequence is 15 residues long. Trimming took 5 bases from V and 7 from J; bases not matched to a gene: 6. MiXCR was used by TCRdb to re-call the PCR reads. Of approximately 38,000 clones listed, around 33% are singletons. The sequence came from a female donor with papillary thyroid cancer or a benign thyroid nodule (not recorded which). Some clones in this sample may be carry-over from other donors' samples. What was sequenced was tumor tissue. The chain recombines TRBV6-2 or TRBV6-3 with TRBJ1-4; 11 positions agree with TRBD1. CDR3 nucleotide sequence: TGTGCCAGCAGTGGGACAGGGGGAAGAGGTGAAAAACTGTTTTTT. As protein: CASSGTGGRGEKLFF.